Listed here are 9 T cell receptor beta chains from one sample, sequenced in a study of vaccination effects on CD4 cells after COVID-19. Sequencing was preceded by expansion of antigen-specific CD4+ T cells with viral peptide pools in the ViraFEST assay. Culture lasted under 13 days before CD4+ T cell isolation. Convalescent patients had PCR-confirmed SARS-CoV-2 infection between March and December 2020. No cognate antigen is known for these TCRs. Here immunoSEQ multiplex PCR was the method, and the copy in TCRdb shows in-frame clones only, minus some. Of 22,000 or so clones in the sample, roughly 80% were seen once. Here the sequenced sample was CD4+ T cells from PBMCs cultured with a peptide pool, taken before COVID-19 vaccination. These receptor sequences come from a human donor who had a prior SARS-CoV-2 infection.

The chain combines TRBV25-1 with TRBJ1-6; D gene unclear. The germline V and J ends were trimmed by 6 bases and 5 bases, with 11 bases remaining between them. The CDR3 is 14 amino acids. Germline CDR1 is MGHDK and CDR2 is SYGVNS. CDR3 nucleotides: TGTGCCAGCAGAAAGAGGGCGGATAATTCACCCCTCCACTTT. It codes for CASRKRADNSPLHF.

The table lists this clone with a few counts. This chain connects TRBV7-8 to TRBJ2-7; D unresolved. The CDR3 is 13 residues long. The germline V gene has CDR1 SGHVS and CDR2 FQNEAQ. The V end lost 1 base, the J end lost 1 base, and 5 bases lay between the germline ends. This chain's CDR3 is CASSLGISYEQYF. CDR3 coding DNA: TGTGCCAGCAGCTTAGGAATTTCCTACGAGCAGTACTTC.

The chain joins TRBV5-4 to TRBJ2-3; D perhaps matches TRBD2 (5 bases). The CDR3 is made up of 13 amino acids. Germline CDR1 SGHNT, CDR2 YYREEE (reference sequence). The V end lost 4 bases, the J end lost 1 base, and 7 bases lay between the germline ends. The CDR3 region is CASSQAGTDTQYF. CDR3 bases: TGTGCCAGCAGCCAAGCGGGCACAGATACGCAGTATTTT.

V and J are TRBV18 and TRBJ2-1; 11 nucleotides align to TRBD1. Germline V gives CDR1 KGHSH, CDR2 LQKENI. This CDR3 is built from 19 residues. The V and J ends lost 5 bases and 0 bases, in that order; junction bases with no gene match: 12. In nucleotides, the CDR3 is TGTGCCAGCTCAGCGACTACCGGGACAGGGGGTGGCTCCTACAATGAGCAGTTCTTC. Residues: CASSATTGTGGGSYNEQFF.

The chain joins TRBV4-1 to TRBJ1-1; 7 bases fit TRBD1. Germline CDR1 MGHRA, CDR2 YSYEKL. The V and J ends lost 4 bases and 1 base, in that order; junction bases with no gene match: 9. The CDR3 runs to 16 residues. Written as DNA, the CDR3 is TGCGCCAGCAGCCCCTGGTGGGGACAGCAGAACACTGAAGCTTTCTTT. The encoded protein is CASSPWWGQQNTEAFF.

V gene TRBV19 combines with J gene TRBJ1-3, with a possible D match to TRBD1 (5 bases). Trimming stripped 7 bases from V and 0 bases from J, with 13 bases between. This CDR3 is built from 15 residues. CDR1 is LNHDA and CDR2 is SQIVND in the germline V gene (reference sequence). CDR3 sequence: CASTRQGTSGNTIYF. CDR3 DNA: TGTGCCAGTACCCGCCAGGGTACCTCTGGAAACACCATATATTTT.

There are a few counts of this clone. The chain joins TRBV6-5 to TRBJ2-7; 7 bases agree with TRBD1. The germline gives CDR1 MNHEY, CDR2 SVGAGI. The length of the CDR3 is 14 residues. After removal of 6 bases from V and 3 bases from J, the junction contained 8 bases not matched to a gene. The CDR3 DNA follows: TGTGCCAGCAGACTCGGACAGGCGGACTACGAGCAGTACTTC. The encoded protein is CASRLGQADYEQYF.

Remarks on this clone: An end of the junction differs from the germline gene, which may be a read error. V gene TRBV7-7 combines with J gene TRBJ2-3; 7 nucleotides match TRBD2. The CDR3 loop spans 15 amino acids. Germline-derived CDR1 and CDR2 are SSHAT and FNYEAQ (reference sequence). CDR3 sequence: CASSPLGGRTDTQYF. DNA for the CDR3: TGTGCTAGCAGCCCACTCGGGGGGAGGACAGATACGCAGTATTTT. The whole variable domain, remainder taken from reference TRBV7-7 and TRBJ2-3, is GAGVSQSPRYKVTKRGQDVTLRCDPISSHATLYWYQQALGQGPEFLTYFNYEAQPDKSGLPSDRFSAERPEGSISTLTIQRTEQRDSAMYRCASSPLGGRTDTQYFGPGTRLTVL.

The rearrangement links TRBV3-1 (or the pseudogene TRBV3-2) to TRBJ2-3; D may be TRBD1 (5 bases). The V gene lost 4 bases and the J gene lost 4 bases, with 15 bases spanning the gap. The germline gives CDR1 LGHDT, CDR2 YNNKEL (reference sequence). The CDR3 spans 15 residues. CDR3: CASSRDGARADTQYF. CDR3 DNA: TGTGCCAGCAGCCGGGATGGGGCGCGCGCAGATACGCAGTATTTT.